The 12 T cell receptor beta chains in this list originate from one sample, sequenced in a study of human T cells and chemical hapten exposure. The time point is: patch test 2, 6 weeks after DPC sensitization. Specified treatment: therapeutic diphenylcyclopropenone sensitization with weekly scalp DPC. TCRdb called the RACE reads again in MiXCR, with one record for every CDR3 protein. The sample records roughly 84,000 distinct CDR3 sequences, about 10% being singletons. The specimen was whole blood, collected in connection with sensitization to the hapten diphenylcyclopropenone (DPC). The receptors stem from a woman between 50 and 59 years old with alopecia areata. Some clones in this sample may be carry-over from other donors' samples.

This clonotype came up a few times. V is TRBV27 and J is TRBJ1-6, with D unresolved. V lost 3 bases, J lost 9 bases, and 12 bases lay in between. The CDR3 consists of 14 residues. CDR1 and CDR2 from the germline V gene are MNHEY and SMNVEV (reference sequence). CDR3 DNA sequence: TGTGCCAGCAGTTTTCTCAGACTAGGTTCACCCCTCCACTTT. Amino acid sequence: CASSFLRLGSPLHF.

The rearrangement joins TRBV28 to TRBJ1-1, with 8 bases aligning to TRBD1. This CDR3 has 13 amino acids. J gave up 7 bases and V 2 bases, and 3 bases lay outside the gene matches. Germline CDR1 reads MDHEN; CDR2 reads SYDVKM. As DNA, the CDR3 is TGTGCCAGCAGTTTAGACAGGGGACTTGAAGCTTTCTTT. Amino acid sequence: CASSLDRGLEAFF.

This clonotype was seen at least ten times. At one boundary the junction diverges from the germline segment, which might be a read error. This CDR3 reads CSVGDEVRMGF. The DNA for the CDR3 is TGCAGCGTTGGAGATGAGGTCCGCATGGGCTTC. The rearrangement links TRBV29-1 to TRBJ2-5; no firm D call. CDR1 SQVTM and CDR2 ANQGSEA come from the germline V gene. The CDR3 has 11 amino acids.

The J gene is TRBJ2-1, the V gene TRBV15; D is unresolved. The V gene's germline CDR1 is LNHNV and CDR2 YYDKDF (reference sequence). V was trimmed by 0 bases and J by 7 bases, leaving 13 bases between them. The CDR3 has 15 amino acids. The CDR3 is CATSRETARVNEQFF. The CDR3 nucleotides are TGTGCCACCAGCAGAGAGACCGCCCGGGTTAATGAGCAGTTCTTC.

The chain is built from TRBV11-2 and TRBJ2-7; 9 bases fit TRBD1. Germline assignment: CDR1 SGHAT and CDR2 FQNNGV. The length of the CDR3 is 15 residues. V lost 5 bases and J lost 3; bases outside the gene matches: 8. CDR3 nucleotides: TGTGCCAGCAGCGAACCGGGACAGGGTATCTACGAGCAGTACTTC. This encodes CASSEPGQGIYEQYF.

This clonotype was counted only a few times. The chain joins TRBV5-6 to TRBJ2-5, with 13 bases fitting TRBD2. The CDR3 has 19 amino acids. The ends lost 4 bases at V and 4 bases at J; junction bases unmatched: 16. Germline assignment: CDR1 SGHDT and CDR2 YYEEEE. CDR3 sequence (DNA): TGTGCCAGCAGCACCCCCTTCTCTTCCGGACTAGCGGGAGCAGAGACCCAGTACTTC. Its translation: CASSTPFSSGLAGAETQYF.

The CDR3 DNA reads as TGTGCCAGCAGTGAAGACAGAAACTACGAGCAGTACTTC. Residues: CASSEDRNYEQYF. This rearrangement joins TRBV2 to TRBJ2-7; D gene unclear. The CDR3 extends over 13 amino acids. Trimming stripped 1 base from V and 3 bases from J, with 7 bases between. Looked up from germline, CDR1 is SNHLY and CDR2 is FYNNEI.

This clonotype has just a few counts. V is TRBV5-5 and J is TRBJ1-2; no clear D. CDR1 is SGHKS and CDR2 is YYEKEE in the germline V gene (reference sequence). The CDR3 covers 15 residues. V lost 4 bases and J 5 bases, leaving 18 bases between the germline ends. CDR3 residues: CASSRTEGKLYGYTF. For the CDR3, the DNA is TGTGCCAGCAGCAGGACGGAGGGAAAACTTTATGGCTACACCTTC.

This clonotype came up many times. CDR3 nucleotide sequence: TGCAGCGTTGATAAGGGTTTCTTT. It is translated as CSVDKGFF. V usage is TRBV29-1 and J usage is TRBJ1-1, with D unclear. V dropped 3 bases and J dropped 13 bases, with 6 bases sitting between them. Germline V gives CDR1 SQVTM, CDR2 ANQGSEA. The CDR3 runs 8 residues.

The chain uses TRBV20-1 and TRBJ2-5; TRBD1 is a possible D gene (5 bases). This CDR3 has 12 amino acids. The germline V gene encodes CDR1 DFQATT and CDR2 SNEGSKA (reference sequence). V lost 4 bases and J lost 2, with 8 bases in between. The CDR3: CSAIQGQETQYF. As DNA, the CDR3 is TGCAGTGCTATTCAGGGACAAGAGACCCAGTACTTC.

The sample holds many counts of this clonotype. An end of the junction does not agree with germline; a read error may underlie this. The CDR3 nucleotides are TGCGCCAGCAGCAAAGATATAGGCGCAGGGACCTACGAGCAGTACTTC. This gives the protein CASSKDIGAGTYEQYF. The V and J genes are TRBV4-3 and TRBJ2-7; D might be TRBD1 (5 bases). The CDR3 sequence is 16 residues long. Germline V gives CDR1 LGHNA, CDR2 YSLEER.

This clonotype was observed a handful of times. The chain links TRBV2 to TRBJ2-1; the match to TRBD2 covers 7 bases. Germline assignment: CDR1 SNHLY and CDR2 FYNNEI. V lost 6 bases and J lost 4; bases outside the gene matches: 6. This CDR3 contains 14 residues. The CDR3 DNA follows: TGTGCCAGCAGGGGCAGCGGGGTATACAATGAGCAGTTCTTC. Its protein product is CASRGSGVYNEQFF.